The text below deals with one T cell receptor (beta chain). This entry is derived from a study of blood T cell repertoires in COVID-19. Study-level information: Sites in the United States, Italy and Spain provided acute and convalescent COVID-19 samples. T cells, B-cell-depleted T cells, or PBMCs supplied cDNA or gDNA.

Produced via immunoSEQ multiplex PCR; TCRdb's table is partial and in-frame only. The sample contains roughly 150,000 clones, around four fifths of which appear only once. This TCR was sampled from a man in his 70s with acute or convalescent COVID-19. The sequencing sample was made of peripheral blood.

Here the CDR3 reads CASSQGAQNYGYTF. In nucleotides, the CDR3 is TGCGCCAGCAGCCAAGGAGCGCAGAACTATGGCTACACCTTC. This chain joins TRBV4-3 and TRBJ1-2, with unresolved D. Germline V gene data show CDR1 as LGHNA and CDR2 as YSLEER. V gave up 1 base and J gave up 2 bases, with 8 bases separating them. There are 14 residues in the CDR3.